Listed below are T cell receptor beta chains from one sample, sequenced in a study of CD8+ T cells in alopecia areata. Profiled with immunoSEQ multiplex PCR; TCRdb holds only in-frame clones, not every one. This table holds roughly 250,000 clones, 60% found once. The sequenced sample was CD4+ T cells sorted from blood, obtained at week 52, from a patient treated with tofacitinib. The origin of the receptors is a human donor with alopecia areata. Each CDR3 is given without its conserved first and last residue. A row's size may be missing; if present it is once, few, many or a size class.

TRBJ1-2,NA,TRBV7-9,ASSRQGGPLPSYT
TRBJ1-5,NA,TRBV7-2,ASSLAQGRPQH
TRBJ1-4,few,TRBV2,ASAGSRELF
TRBJ2-4,once,TRBV9,ASSVRDLAKNIQY
TRBJ1-1,few,TRBV7-9,ASSLGLRGSTEAF
TRBJ2-7,NA,TRBV30,AWSVGGEVYEQY
TRBJ2-1,NA,TRBV5-6,ASSFGLAGGTYNEQF
TRBJ2-3,NA,TRBV5-6,ASSLRRGKRTDTQY
TRBJ1-2,NA,TRBV9,ASSAGDRPGYT
TRBJ2-1,NA,TRBV30,AWARLNNEQF
TRBJ2-1,NA,TRBV5-1,ASSLVDLSYNEQF
TRBJ2-3,NA,TRBV29-1,SQSITSTDTQY
TRBJ2-7,NA,TRBV5-6,ASSLEGSGANYEQY
TRBJ2-7,NA,TRBV29-1,SASPGQHYEQY
TRBJ2-1,NA,TRBV19,ASRELSASSYNEQF
TRBJ1-2,NA,TRBV5-1,ASSPEGLYSGYT
TRBJ2-7,NA,TRBV5-1,ASSRRDHYEQY
TRBJ2-7,NA,TRBV5-1,ASSVGTGVSYEQY